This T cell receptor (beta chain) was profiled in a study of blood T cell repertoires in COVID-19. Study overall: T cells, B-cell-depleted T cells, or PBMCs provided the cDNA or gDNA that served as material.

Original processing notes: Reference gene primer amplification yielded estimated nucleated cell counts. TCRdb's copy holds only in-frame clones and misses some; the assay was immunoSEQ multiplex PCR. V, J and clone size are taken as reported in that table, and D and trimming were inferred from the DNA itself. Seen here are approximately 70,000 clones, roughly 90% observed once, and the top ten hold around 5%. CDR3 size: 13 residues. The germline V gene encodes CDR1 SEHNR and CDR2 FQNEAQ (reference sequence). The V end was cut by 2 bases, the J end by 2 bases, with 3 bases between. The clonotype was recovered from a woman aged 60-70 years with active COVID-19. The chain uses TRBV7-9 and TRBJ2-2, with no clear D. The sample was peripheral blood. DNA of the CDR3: TGTGCCAGCAGCTTACTTAACACCGGGGAGCTGTTTTTT. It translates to CASSLLNTGELFF.